The T cell receptor beta chain described here comes from a study of blood T cells in healthy people across ages. Concerning this clonotype itself: Its antigen is as yet unknown.

CDR3 length: 14 amino acids. Germline CDR1 and CDR2: KGHDR and SFDVKD. The V gene lost 4 bases and the J gene lost 4 bases, with 9 bases spanning the gap. Study conclusions and caveats: No one knew whether donors had CMV, which possibly confounded expanded clonotype changes.

Primed by a sample-barcoded 5' primer and a J-beta primer mix, a second PCR proceeded for about 7 to 11 cycles. TCRdb recomputed calls from the 5' RACE reads with MiXCR, one row per CDR3 protein. The data show around 800,000 distinct CDR3 sequences, about 55% seen once. The receptor was derived from a man aged 80 or over in good health. The V and J genes are TRBV24-1 and TRBJ2-2; possibly TRBD1 for D (5 bases). Material for sequencing was blood. The CDR3 nucleotides read TGTGCCACCAGTGAGGCAGGGCGCACCGGGGAGCTGTTTTTT. It encodes CATSEAGRTGELFF.